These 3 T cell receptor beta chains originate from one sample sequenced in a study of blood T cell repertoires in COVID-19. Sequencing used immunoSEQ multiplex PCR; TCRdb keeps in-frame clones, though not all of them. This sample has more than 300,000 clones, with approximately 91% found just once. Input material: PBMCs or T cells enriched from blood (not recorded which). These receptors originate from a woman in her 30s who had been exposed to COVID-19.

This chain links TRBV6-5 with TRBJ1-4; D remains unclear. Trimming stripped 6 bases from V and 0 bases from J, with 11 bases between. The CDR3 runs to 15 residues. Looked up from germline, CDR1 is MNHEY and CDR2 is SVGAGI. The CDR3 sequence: CASRPRPTTNEKLFF. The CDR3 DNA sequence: TGTGCCAGCAGGCCCCGCCCTACAACTAATGAAAAACTGTTTTTT.

The CDR3 loop is CASSIGSGLNQPQHF. Written as DNA, the CDR3 is TGTGCCAGTAGTATTGGGTCGGGGTTGAATCAGCCCCAGCATTTT. This chain links TRBV19 with TRBJ1-5; no clear D. The CDR3 loop spans 15 amino acids. Per germline, CDR1 LNHDA and CDR2 SQIVND (reference sequence). V was cut by 3 bases and J by 4 bases, with 13 bases left in between.

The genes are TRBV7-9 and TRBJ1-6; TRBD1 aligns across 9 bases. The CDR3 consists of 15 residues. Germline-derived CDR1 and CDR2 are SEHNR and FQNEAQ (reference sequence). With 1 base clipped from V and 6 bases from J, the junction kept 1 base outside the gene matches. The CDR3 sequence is CASSLGGQGNSPLHF. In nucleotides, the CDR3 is TGTGCCAGCAGCTTAGGGGGACAGGGTAATTCACCCCTCCACTTT.